A single sample is the source of the 30 T cell receptor beta chains below, sequenced in a study of T cell responses to AZD1222 COVID-19 vaccine. Using immunoSEQ multiplex PCR, the repertoire was profiled, and TCRdb retains in-frame clones only, with some absent. The sample yields about 130,000 clones, about 91% seen once. The input for sequencing was peripheral blood, taken on day 0 of AZD1222 vaccination. The receptors were gathered from an adult in good health.

The CDR3 protein is CASTTGNHQPQHF. CDR3 DNA sequence: TGTGCCAGCACGACAGGGAATCATCAGCCCCAGCATTTT. The chain uses TRBV2 and TRBJ1-5; 7 positions agree with TRBD1. CDR1 and CDR2 (germline): SNHLY, FYNNEI. The CDR3 is 13 amino acids. The ends lost 7 bases at V and 5 bases at J; junction bases unmatched: 5.

Here the CDR3 DNA reads TGTGCCTGGAACACGGGGGGCGGCTATGGCTACACCTTC. Amino acids: CAWNTGGGYGYTF. The gene calls are TRBV30 and TRBJ1-2; possible D gene TRBD1, 6 bases. Germline assignment: CDR1 GTSNPN and CDR2 SVGIG (reference sequence). The CDR3 contains 13 residues. The V end was cut by 4 bases, the J end by 4 bases, with 13 bases between. Full variable domain (remainder filled in from reference TRBV30 and TRBJ1-2): SQTIHQWPATLVQPVGSPLSLECTVEGTSNPNLYWYRQAAGRGLQLLFYSVGIGQISSEVPQNLSASRPQDRQFILSSKKLLLSDSGFYLCAWNTGGGYGYTFGSGTRLTVV.

The chain links TRBV5-1 to TRBJ2-7, with D possibly TRBD1 on 6 matching bases. Looked up from germline, CDR1 is SGHRS and CDR2 is YFSETQ. The V gene lost 4 bases and the J gene lost 0 bases, with 14 bases spanning the gap. The CDR3 sequence is 15 residues long. The CDR3 is CASSPGHRDSYEQYF. CDR3 in DNA: TGCGCCAGCAGCCCGGGACATCGGGACTCCTACGAGCAGTACTTC.

The rearrangement links TRBV24-1 to TRBJ2-5; 8 nucleotides line up with TRBD2. The CDR3 is made up of 15 amino acids. Germline trimming cut 4 bases from V and 4 bases from J; bases unmatched to any gene: 7. Germline loops: CDR1 KGHDR, CDR2 SFDVKD. The DNA for the CDR3 is TGTGCCACCAGTGAGCCAGCGGGAGAGGGAGAGACCCAGTACTTC. Amino acid sequence: CATSEPAGEGETQYF.

In this sample, this clone turned up once. The chain links TRBV7-9 to TRBJ2-7; 10 nucleotides align to TRBD2. This CDR3 spans 17 amino acids. Germline V gene data show CDR1 as SEHNR and CDR2 as FQNEAQ (reference sequence). V was clipped by 1 base and J by 3 bases; unmatched bases: 9. The CDR3 loop reads CASSLVFGTSAFYEQYF. CDR3 bases: TGTGCCAGCAGCTTAGTTTTTGGGACTAGCGCTTTCTACGAGCAGTACTTC.

The V and J genes are TRBV5-1 and TRBJ2-7, with D unresolved. The V gene's germline CDR1 is SGHRS and CDR2 YFSETQ. Trimming removed 5 bases at V and 1 base at J, with 10 bases between. This CDR3 contains 13 residues. The CDR3 here is CASSIGKSYEQYF. The CDR3 DNA is TGCGCCAGCAGTATAGGGAAGTCCTACGAGCAGTACTTC.

V gene TRBV4-2 combines with J gene TRBJ1-5; D is possibly TRBD1 (6 bases). The CDR3 loop spans 16 amino acids. Germline CDR1 is LGHNA and CDR2 is YNFKEQ. V was shortened by 1 base and J by 1 base, with 11 bases between the two germline ends. CDR3 sequence: CASSQGNRVSNQPQHF. The CDR3 nucleotides read TGTGCCAGCAGCCAAGGTAACAGGGTAAGCAATCAGCCCCAGCATTTT.

This chain joins TRBV7-3 and TRBJ1-5; D not certain. Germline-derived CDR1 and CDR2 are SGHTA and FQGTGA. The CDR3 spans 13 residues. Trimming took off 3 bases at V and 7 bases at J, with 10 bases between the two ends. This CDR3 is CASSFGGGQPQHF. CDR3 in DNA: TGTGCCAGCAGCTTTGGAGGCGGGCAGCCCCAGCATTTT.

The chain carries TRBV5-1 and TRBJ2-7; the match to TRBD1 covers 8 bases. The CDR3 covers 14 residues. V shed 5 bases and J 4 bases; nucleotides not matched to a gene: 8. Germline CDR1 SGHRS, CDR2 YFSETQ. The CDR3 DNA is TGCGCCAGCAGTTATCAGGGGGCTTCGTACGAGCAGTACTTC. Amino acid sequence: CASSYQGASYEQYF.

The gene calls are TRBV28 and TRBJ1-5; possible D gene TRBD1, 5 bases. Germline CDR1 reads MDHEN; CDR2 reads SYDVKM. This CDR3 contains 14 residues. The germline V and J ends were trimmed by 7 bases and 7 bases, with 17 bases remaining between them. CDR3 loop: CASTPLDTGQPQHF. The CDR3 DNA reads TGTGCCAGCACCCCCTTGGACACGGGACAGCCCCAGCATTTT.

The CDR3 protein is CASSSLGVAGFNTDTQYF. CDR3 bases: TGTGCCAGCAGCTCCCTGGGGGTAGCGGGCTTCAACACAGATACGCAGTATTTT. J is TRBJ2-3 and V is TRBV21-1; the table's D gene call, TRBD2, was not cross checked with the DNA. TRBV21-1 is shown as a pseudogene. The CDR3 has 18 residues.

V is TRBV7-2 and J is TRBJ1-2, with a tentative D call TRBD1 (6 bases). Between the trimmed V and J ends, which lost 5 bases and 12 bases, there was a span of 22 bases. Germline values: CDR1 SGHTA, CDR2 FQGNSA. This CDR3 contains 14 residues. CDR3 amino acids: CASSPVRVTGFHTF. CDR3 bases: TGTGCCAGCAGCCCGGTCAGGGTAACAGGGTTCCACACCTTC.

This chain links TRBV7-2 with TRBJ1-1; 8 bases agree with TRBD1. In germline, CDR1 is SGHTA, CDR2 FQGNSA. CDR3 length: 15 residues. With 5 bases clipped from V and 0 bases from J, the junction kept 5 bases outside the gene matches. The CDR3 region is CASSPRTGLNTEAFF. The CDR3 coding sequence is TGTGCCAGCAGCCCCCGGACAGGGCTGAACACTGAAGCTTTCTTT. The variable domain in full, completed from reference TRBV7-2 and TRBJ1-1, reads GAGVSQSPSNKVTEKGKDVELRCDPISGHTALYWYRQSLGQGLEFLIYFQGNSAPDKSGLPSDRFSAERTGGSVSTLTIQRTQQEDSAVYLCASSPRTGLNTEAFFGQGTRLTVV.

This sequence joins TRBV5-1 and TRBJ2-5; 9 positions agree with TRBD2. J gave up 5 bases and V 7 bases, and 9 bases lay outside the gene matches. This CDR3 spans 14 amino acids. The V gene's germline CDR1 is SGHRS and CDR2 YFSETQ. CDR3 sequence: CASGPGLASETQYF. CDR3 DNA sequence: TGCGCCAGCGGCCCGGGACTAGCCTCGGAGACCCAGTACTTC. The whole variable domain, filled in from reference TRBV5-1 and TRBJ2-5, reads KAGVTQTPRYLIKTRGQQVTLSCSPISGHRSVSWYQQTPGQGLQFLFEYFSETQRNKGNFPGRFSGRQFSNSRSEMNVSTLELGDSALYLCASGPGLASETQYFGPGTRLLVL.

This sequence joins TRBV5-5 and TRBJ2-5, with D perhaps TRBD2 (6 bases). V was clipped by 0 bases and J by 4 bases, with 10 bases between them. The CDR3 contains 14 residues. Germline V lookup: CDR1 SGHKS, CDR2 YYEKEE (reference sequence). The CDR3 loop reads CASSLAAGGETQYF. In DNA form, the CDR3 reads TGTGCCAGCAGCTTGGCGGCCGGGGGAGAGACCCAGTACTTC.

The count of this clone is one. The gene calls are TRBV5-6 and TRBJ2-7; no clear D. Germline V gene data show CDR1 as SGHDT and CDR2 as YYEEEE. The germline V and J ends were trimmed by 0 bases and 3 bases, with 7 bases remaining between them. This CDR3 is 13 amino acids long. CDR3 amino acids: CASSLAGLYEQYF. CDR3 nucleotides: TGTGCCAGCAGCTTGGCCGGGCTCTACGAGCAGTACTTC.

The chain combines TRBV23-1 with TRBJ2-7; D is perhaps TRBD2 (7 bases). TRBV23-1 carries the ORF label, with uncertain function. This CDR3 region has 16 residues. Trimming removed 0 bases at V and 3 bases at J, with 15 bases between. CDR3 DNA sequence: TGCGCCAGCAGTCAATCGGGGGGGCGCATGGACTACGAGCAGTACTTC. Its protein product is CASSQSGGRMDYEQYF.

The CDR3 reads CASSLTATNEKLFF. CDR3 in DNA: TGCGCCAGCAGCCTGACAGCAACTAATGAAAAACTGTTTTTT. The V and J genes are TRBV4-3 and TRBJ1-4; the D gene is possibly TRBD1 (5 bases). This CDR3 is built from 14 residues. V lost 4 bases and J 0 bases, leaving 6 bases between the germline ends. Germline CDR1 reads LGHNA; CDR2 reads YSLEER.

The V gene is TRBV29-1, the J gene TRBJ2-5, with a possible D match to TRBD2 (5 bases). The CDR3 has 14 amino acids. Germline assignment: CDR1 SQVTM and CDR2 ANQGSEA. The ends were cut back, 6 bases at V and 2 bases at J, with 16 bases in the middle. The CDR3 loop reads CSVGRRISQETQYF. The CDR3 nucleotides are TGCAGCGTGGGAAGGAGGATCTCGCAAGAGACCCAGTACTTC.

This clone came up once. The V gene is TRBV29-1, the J gene TRBJ2-2; the match to TRBD1 covers 9 bases. The length of the CDR3 is 15 residues. Germline CDR1 is SQVTM and CDR2 is ANQGSEA. J gave up 8 bases and V 1 base, and 8 bases lay outside the gene matches. The CDR3 nucleotides read TGCAGCGTTGAAGCCGGGGACAGGGAATTAGGGGAGCTGTTTTTT. Translating gives CSVEAGDRELGELFF.

This rearrangement joins TRBV5-1 to TRBJ2-1; D remains ambiguous. This CDR3 comprises 14 residues. Trimming removed 0 bases at V and 4 bases at J, with 8 bases between. CDR1 is SGHRS, CDR2 YFSETQ, per germline. Here the CDR3 reads CASSLVPSYNEQFF. As DNA, the CDR3 is TGCGCCAGCAGCTTGGTTCCCAGTTACAATGAGCAGTTCTTC.

This chain joins TRBV2 and TRBJ1-1; D gene unclear. The CDR3 covers 11 residues. V gave up 7 bases and J gave up 10 bases, with 13 bases separating them. Germline V gives CDR1 SNHLY, CDR2 FYNNEI. This CDR3 is CASTQLEGAFF. The CDR3 nucleotides read TGTGCCAGCACCCAACTGGAGGGAGCTTTCTTT.

The V gene is TRBV30, the J gene TRBJ1-2, with TRBD1 identical over 8 bases. With V trimmed by 8 bases and J by 0 bases, 2 bases remained unmatched. This CDR3 comprises 12 residues. Germline V lookup: CDR1 GTSNPN, CDR2 SVGIG (reference sequence). The CDR3 DNA reads as TGTGCCAGGGACAGGTCTAACTATGGCTACACCTTC. Amino acids: CARDRSNYGYTF.

The chain joins TRBV27 to TRBJ1-1; D not resolved. Germline V lookup: CDR1 MNHEY, CDR2 SMNVEV (reference sequence). Trimming pared 5 bases from V and 0 bases from J, leaving 7 bases between. This CDR3 is built from 13 residues. The CDR3 bases are TGTGCCAGCAGTCCGACCTTGAACACTGAAGCTTTCTTT. Translated, it gives CASSPTLNTEAFF.

The chain carries TRBV2 and TRBJ2-1; TRBD2 agrees at 9 bases. This CDR3 spans 15 amino acids. V lost 6 bases and J lost 2; bases outside the gene matches: 5. Germline V gene data show CDR1 as SNHLY and CDR2 as FYNNEI. The CDR3 nucleotides read TGTGCCAGCAGGGTTAGCGGGGGACCCTACAATGAGCAGTTCTTC. It yields the protein CASRVSGGPYNEQFF.

The chain joins TRBV19 to TRBJ2-1, with TRBD2 matching over 11 bases. V lost 7 bases and J lost 4; bases outside the gene matches: 12. The CDR3 has 17 amino acids. Germline V CDR1 and CDR2: LNHDA, SQIVND (reference sequence). The CDR3 spells CASIPTGLAAAYNEQFF. The CDR3 DNA is TGTGCCAGTATTCCCACGGGACTAGCGGCCGCTTACAATGAGCAGTTCTTC.

V and J are TRBV4-2 and TRBJ1-5; no reliable D call. Germline V gene sequence: CDR1 LGHNA, CDR2 YNFKEQ. This CDR3 spans 15 amino acids. Between the trimmed V and J ends, which lost 1 base and 6 bases, there was a span of 13 bases. This CDR3 reads CASSQVSGDSQPQHF. The CDR3 coding sequence is TGTGCCAGCAGCCAAGTTTCTGGGGATAGTCAGCCCCAGCATTTT.

The chain is built from TRBV9 and TRBJ1-6; no firm D call. CDR3 length equals 14 residues. V shed 3 bases and J shed 0 bases, with 4 bases lying between them. Germline V lookup: CDR1 SGDLS, CDR2 YYNGEE. CDR3 nucleotide sequence: TGTGCCAGCAGCGGGAGCTCCTATAATTCACCCCTCCACTTT. Amino acids: CASSGSSYNSPLHF.

The count of this clone is one. The chain has TRBV7-9 and TRBJ2-3; 14 nucleotides agree with TRBD2. CDR1 is SEHNR and CDR2 is FQNEAQ in the germline V gene (reference sequence). The CDR3 is 15 residues long. The J segment lost 4 bases and the V segment lost 4 bases, leaving 1 base of the junction unmatched. CDR3 loop: CASSSGLAGADTQYF. The DNA of the CDR3 is TGTGCCAGCAGCTCGGGACTAGCGGGGGCAGATACGCAGTATTTT.

This chain connects TRBV12-5 to TRBJ1-1; D possibly corresponds to TRBD1 (6 bases). Germline CDR1 is LGHNT and CDR2 is FRNRAP. V lost 4 bases and J 0 bases, leaving 12 bases between the germline ends. The CDR3 covers 15 residues. CDR3 sequence (DNA): TGTGCTAGTGGTTCGGGGGCGGGTATGAACACTGAAGCTTTCTTT. Its protein is CASGSGAGMNTEAFF.